The next 6 T cell receptor beta chains were all read from a single sample in a study of metastatic and nonmetastatic thyroid tumors (dated by TCRdb to the early 2020s). Receptor amplification or capture employed PCR. The reads were generated on an Illumina HiSeq 4000. TCRdb's own reprocessing of the public reads used fastp at Q25 and MiXCR and kept productive beta chains. In this sample the table shows about 13,000 clones, roughly 28% of which occur a single time. 12% of the sample lies in the top ten. No patient had received any treatment before thyroid surgery. Sequencing was done on a sample of tumor tissue. The receptors were sampled from a female donor with papillary thyroid cancer or a benign thyroid nodule (not recorded which). Some clones in this sample may be carry-over from other donors' samples.

This clone showed up many times. The chain employs TRBV7-8 and TRBJ1-6, with D unclear. The germline CDR1 and CDR2 sequences are SGHVS and FQNEAQ. This CDR3 is built from 12 residues. V dropped 0 bases and J dropped 10 bases, with 4 bases sitting between them. In DNA form, the CDR3 reads TGTGCCAGCAGCTTAGCAAGGTCACCCCTCCACTTT. This translates into CASSLARSPLHF.

Notes on this clone: A read error may produce the germline difference seen at one junction end. The rearrangement links TRBV20-1 to TRBJ2-1, with D possibly being TRBD1 (6 bases). Germline CDR1 is DFQATT and CDR2 is SNEGSKA (reference sequence). The CDR3 is made up of 15 amino acids. This CDR3 is CSARCQKTGIDDQFF. The CDR3 DNA follows: TGCAGTGCTAGATGCCAAAAGACAGGAATCGATGATCAGTTCTTC.

This clone was seen repeatedly, ten times or more. This rearrangement joins TRBV4-1 to TRBJ2-7; D remains unclear. This CDR3 spans 15 amino acids. Between the trimmed V and J ends, which lost 0 bases and 3 bases, there was a span of 12 bases. The germline CDR1 and CDR2 sequences are MGHRA and YSYEKL. The CDR3 is CASSQELKVYYEQYF. The CDR3 region has the DNA TGCGCCAGCAGCCAAGAATTGAAGGTATACTACGAGCAGTACTTC.

In this sample, this clone turned up many times. The chain recombines TRBV29-1 with TRBJ2-1; no firm D call. CDR1 is SQVTM, CDR2 ANQGSEA, per germline. Trimming pared 0 bases from V and 1 base from J, leaving 10 bases between. This CDR3 region has 15 residues. This CDR3 is CSVEDRERSYNEQFF. The CDR3 DNA is TGCAGCGTTGAAGATCGAGAGCGTTCCTACAATGAGCAGTTCTTC.

This chain links TRBV11-2 with TRBJ2-5; 7 bases align to TRBD2. Germline-derived CDR1 and CDR2 are SGHAT and FQNNGV. The junction had 14 bases not matched to a gene; V was cut back by 5 bases and J by 5 bases. The CDR3 has 16 residues. CDR3: CASSRPKRGIRETQYF. The CDR3 nucleotides read TGTGCCAGCAGCCGCCCGAAGCGGGGTATCAGGGAGACCCAGTACTTC.

The chain links TRBV20-1 to TRBJ2-6, with D hard to call. V lost 0 bases and J 0 bases, leaving 3 bases between the germline ends. Germline V lookup: CDR1 DFQATT, CDR2 SNEGSKA (reference sequence). The CDR3 has 14 residues. CDR3 nucleotides: TGCAGTGCTAGAGATGGCTCTGGGGCCAACGTCCTGACTTTC. This codes for CSARDGSGANVLTF.